The 22 T cell receptor beta chains below were found in one sample sequenced in a study of T cell clusters in autoimmune cytopenias. TRB rearrangements were amplified by touch-down multiplex PCR with mixed TRB-A/B primers. Using the multiplex PCR reads, TCRdb records one entry per CDR3 protein without DNA. The sample table includes 7,800 or so distinct CDR3 sequences. Some 38,000 genome equivalents of blood DNA were amplified for TRB. The sequenced sample consisted of peripheral blood. The source of these receptors is a human donor with an autoimmune cytopenia or autoimmune hepatitis (not recorded which).

The rearrangement links TRBV20-1 to TRBJ2-1. The CDR3 is 14 residues long. Germline assignment: CDR1 DFQATT and CDR2 SNEGSKA (reference sequence). The CDR3 reads CSARRQKAYNEQFF.

According to its frequency, this clonotype is medium-sized (0.01 to 0.1%). V usage is TRBV28 and J usage is TRBJ2-7; the TRBD1 assignment by TCRdb is unverifiable without DNA. CDR1 and CDR2 (germline): MDHEN, SYDVKM. The length of the CDR3 is 15 residues. CDR3 region: CASSLVGRQFYEQYF.

The chain uses TRBV6-2 or TRBV6-3 and TRBJ2-3; there is no DNA to check the TCRdb D call of TRBD1. The CDR3 spans 12 residues. Germline CDR1 is MNHEY and CDR2 is SVGEGT. CDR3 protein: CASSWGPDTQYF.

This clonotype is classed as medium-sized by frequency. The chain carries TRBV27 and TRBJ2-7; TCRdb calls TRBD2, which cannot be checked without DNA. The CDR3 sequence is 14 residues long. Germline V gives CDR1 MNHEY, CDR2 SMNVEV (reference sequence). CDR3 in amino acids: CASSSFSEGEQEYF.

The rearrangement links TRBV28 to TRBJ1-2; TCRdb indicates TRBD1, and absent DNA this call remains unverified. The CDR3 is 14 residues long. The germline gives CDR1 MDHEN, CDR2 SYDVKM. CDR3: CASSLGQVAYGYTF.

This clonotype is deemed medium-sized by its frequency. J is TRBJ1-6 and V is TRBV20-1. The CDR3 is 14 residues long. Germline lookup yields CDR1 DFQATT and CDR2 SNEGSKA (reference sequence). This chain's CDR3 is CSASRGSGGSPLHF.

This clonotype counts as medium-sized by frequency. This chain links TRBV19 with TRBJ2-7; the TCRdb call, TRBD2, lacks DNA for checking. The CDR3 spans 16 residues. Germline CDR1 is LNHDA and CDR2 is SQIVND (reference sequence). CDR3 in amino acids: CASSIRIAGGPNEQYF.

V gene TRBV7-2 combines with J gene TRBJ2-7; the TCRdb call, TRBD1, lacks DNA for checking. Germline CDR1 reads SGHTA; CDR2 reads FQGNSA. The CDR3 length is 15 residues. This CDR3 reads CASSLGAGQAGEQYF.

V usage is TRBV24-1 and J usage is TRBJ2-1; without DNA, the TCRdb call of TRBD1 cannot be checked. This CDR3 region has 15 residues. Germline CDR1 reads KGHDR; CDR2 reads SFDVKD. CDR3 loop: CATSAPGTGLYEQFF.

The CDR3 loop is CASSLSLLEGASSYNEQYF. The rearrangement joins TRBV28 to TRBJ2-1; TCRdb lists TRBD1, though no DNA is available to test this call. Germline assignment: CDR1 MDHEN and CDR2 SYDVKM. This CDR3 comprises 19 residues.

This clonotype is deemed medium-sized by its frequency. The chain is built from TRBV5-5 and TRBJ1-4; TCRdb lists TRBD1, though no DNA is available to test this call. The length of the CDR3 is 15 residues. Germline assignment: CDR1 SGHKS and CDR2 YYEKEE (reference sequence). The CDR3 loop reads CASSGRIGGDEKLFF.

Judged by frequency, this clonotype is medium-sized. This chain uses TRBV5-6 with TRBJ2-2; TCRdb gives TRBD1 as the D gene, but with no DNA this cannot be confirmed. Germline lookup yields CDR1 SGHDT and CDR2 YYEEEE. The CDR3 runs to 16 residues. This CDR3 reads CASSPDGGLSTGELFF.

This sequence joins TRBV6-6 and TRBJ2-1; the D gene TCRdb calls, TRBD1, cannot be checked with no DNA. Germline CDR1 reads MNHNY; CDR2 reads SVGAGI (reference sequence). This CDR3 has 15 amino acids. The CDR3 spells CASSKGQGAIHEQFF.

J is TRBJ2-2 and V is TRBV9. Looked up from germline, CDR1 is SGDLS and CDR2 is YYNGEE. The length of the CDR3 is 14 residues. The CDR3 here is CASSVNVNTGELFF. Filled out from reference TRBV9 and TRBJ2-2, the complete variable domain reads DSGVTQTPKHLITATGQRVTLRCSPRSGDLSVYWYQQSLDQGLQFLIQYYNGEERAKGNILERFSAQQFPDLHSELNLSSLELGDSALYFCASSVNVNTGELFFGEGSRLTVL.

The V call is TRBV12-3 or TRBV12-4, the J call TRBJ1-3. The CDR3 extends over 15 amino acids. CDR3 amino acids: CASSFQAYSGNTIYF.

By frequency, this clonotype is medium-sized. V and J are TRBV4-3 and TRBJ2-1; absent DNA, TCRdb's TRBD1 call cannot be checked. In germline, CDR1 is LGHNA, CDR2 YSLEER. The CDR3 has 16 amino acids. CDR3 protein: CASSHSGQGAYNEQFF.

This clonotype shows up as medium-sized by frequency. The CDR3 loop is CASSIHGQGRVDTQYF. V and J are TRBV7-2 and TRBJ2-3; TCRdb gives TRBD1 as the D gene, but with no DNA this cannot be confirmed. The CDR3 consists of 16 residues. Germline V gene lookup returns CDR1 SGHTA and CDR2 FQGNSA.

This clonotype registers medium-sized by frequency. The chain uses TRBV6-5 and TRBJ1-6; the D call from TCRdb, TRBD1, cannot be confirmed without DNA. This CDR3 has 14 amino acids. Germline assignment: CDR1 MNHEY and CDR2 SVGAGI. The CDR3 protein is CASRTGAYNSPLHF.

This rearrangement joins TRBV28 to TRBJ2-7; TCRdb returns TRBD2, unconfirmable since there is no DNA. The CDR3 is 15 amino acids. Germline V gene data show CDR1 as MDHEN and CDR2 as SYDVKM. The CDR3 loop is CASSLPSGRRYEQYF.

The chain recombines TRBV13 with TRBJ2-1; TCRdb's D call of TRBD2 is untestable without DNA. The CDR3 loop spans 17 amino acids. Germline V lookup: CDR1 PRHDT, CDR2 FYEKMQ (reference sequence). The CDR3 spells CASSLVPAGVKWSEQFF. Based on the CDR3 plus reference TRBV13 and TRBJ2-1, the full variable domain is AAGVIQSPRHLIKEKRETATLKCYPIPRHDTVYWYQQGPGQDPQFLISFYEKMQSDKGSIPDRFSAQQFSDYHSELNMSSLELGDSALYFCASSLVPAGVKWSEQFFGPGTRLTVL.

The gene calls are TRBV27 and TRBJ2-1; TCRdb reports TRBD1, a call that lacks DNA to check it against. The CDR3 is 17 residues long. Looked up from germline, CDR1 is MNHEY and CDR2 is SMNVEV (reference sequence). CDR3: CASSGPGDPRSYNEQFF.

This clonotype is medium-sized by frequency. CDR3 residues: CASTLDRRPGYTF. The V and J genes are TRBV6-2 or TRBV6-3 and TRBJ1-2; TCRdb's D call, TRBD1, is unchecked because there is no DNA. The germline V gene has CDR1 MNHEY and CDR2 SVGEGT. This CDR3 is built from 13 residues.